This T cell receptor (beta chain) stems from a study of beta chain features in type 1 diabetes. Study results and limitations: Shorter TCRB CDR3s, moderately but significantly so, marked every one of the four CD4+ subsets in Type 1 diabetes patients.

CDR1 and CDR2 (germline): MDHEN, SYDVKM. Trimming took off 7 bases at V and 5 bases at J, with 12 bases between the two ends. The CDR3 consists of 13 residues. This clone was found a few times. Antigen specificity is unknown. The entirety of the isolated RNA underwent reverse transcription, so expressed TCRB transcripts were sequenced. Clones were sequenced by immunoSEQ multiplex PCR, and TCRdb holds only the in-frame ones, with some missing. The data show 230,000 or so clones, more than 15% seen once. The receptor was isolated from a man aged 25 to 40 with type 1 diabetes. The chain carries TRBV28 and TRBJ2-1; a possible D gene is TRBD1 (6 bases). Specimen: naive CD4+ T cells from blood. DNA for the CDR3: TGTGCCAGCACCATGGGGGCCCACAATGAGCAGTTCTTC. Translation: CASTMGAHNEQFF.